This T cell receptor (beta chain) is from a study of blood T cells in healthy people across ages. Next came a second PCR, run for about 7 to 12 cycles, which used a sample-barcoded 5' primer along with a J-beta primer mix. CDR3-containing paired-end reads numbered at least 3 million in each sample. TCRdb passed the 5' RACE reads through MiXCR, listing each CDR3 protein once. The profile covers hundreds of thousands of distinct CDR3 sequences, with 25% to 30% appearing a single time and under 3% taken by the ten largest. The CDR3 contains 15 residues. Germline V CDR1 and CDR2: SGHRS, YFSETQ. The ends were cut back, 4 bases at V and 5 bases at J, with 18 bases in the middle. The extraction recovered at least 5.5 micrograms of total RNA per sample. This clonotype appeared a few times. The sample was also reused in another study, on T cells of mothers and their children.

The sequenced material came from blood. The chain carries TRBV5-1 and TRBJ2-5; D possibly corresponds to TRBD1 (6 bases). The receptor was isolated from a boy younger than 18 in good health. The CDR3 DNA follows: TGCGCCAGCAGCCCTTCACAGGGTCGGCGGGAGACCCAGTACTTC. Translated: CASSPSQGRRETQYF. The variable domain in full, completed from reference TRBV5-1 and TRBJ2-5, reads KAGVTQTPRYLIKTRGQQVTLSCSPISGHRSVSWYQQTPGQGLQFLFEYFSETQRNKGNFPGRFSGRQFSNSRSEMNVSTLELGDSALYLCASSPSQGRRETQYFGPGTRLLVL.